This TCR beta chain was recorded in a study of cytomegalovirus exposure and HLA in healthy donors. CDR1 is SGHRS and CDR2 is YFSETQ in the germline V gene. The CDR3 contains 16 residues. The ends were cut back, 2 bases at V and 3 bases at J, with 12 bases in the middle. The PCR had 60 Vbeta and 13 Jbeta primers. The repertoire was sequenced with immunoSEQ multiplex PCR; TCRdb's copy has only in-frame clones and lacks some. The sample lists about 120,000 clones; over 65% were seen once. Findings and limits, study-wide: Associated with HLA alleles at 0.05 false discovery rate in a later analysis were around 17,000 TCR beta sequences. In vitro data verified three CMV-associated chains as specific for CMV antigens. Among TCR sequences, most were rare, though some public TCRs appeared in many donors.

Though probably carrying unrecorded immune exposures, donors were nominally healthy at sampling. As concerns this clone: The antigen remains unidentified.

This sequence joins TRBV5-1 and TRBJ2-6; D perhaps matches TRBD1 (5 bases). Source material: PBMCs. The sequence was obtained from a woman aged 25 to 45 in good health and CMV-seropositive. As DNA, the CDR3 is TGCGCCAGCAGCTTCCTCCAGGGTAGTGGGGCCAACGTCCTGACTTTC. This encodes CASSFLQGSGANVLTF.